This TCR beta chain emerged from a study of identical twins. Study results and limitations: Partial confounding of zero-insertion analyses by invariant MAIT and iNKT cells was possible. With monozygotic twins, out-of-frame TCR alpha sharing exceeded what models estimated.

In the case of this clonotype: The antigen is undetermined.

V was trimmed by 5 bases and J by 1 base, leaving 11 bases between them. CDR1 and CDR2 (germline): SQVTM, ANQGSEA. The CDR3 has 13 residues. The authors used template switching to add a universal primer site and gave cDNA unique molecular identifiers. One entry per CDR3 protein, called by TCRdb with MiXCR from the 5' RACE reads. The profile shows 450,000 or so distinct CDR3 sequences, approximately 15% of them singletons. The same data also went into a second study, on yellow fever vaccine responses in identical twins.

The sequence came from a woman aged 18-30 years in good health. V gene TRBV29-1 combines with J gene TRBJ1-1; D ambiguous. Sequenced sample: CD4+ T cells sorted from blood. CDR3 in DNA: TGCAGCGTTACCCAGCGCGGGAACACTGAAGCTTTCTTT. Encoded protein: CSVTQRGNTEAFF.